The clone carrying this TCR beta chain occurred once. This sample is drawn from a study of blood T cells in healthy people across ages. CDR3 size: 15 residues. J gave up 0 bases and V 5 bases, and 6 bases lay outside the gene matches. Germline V gene lookup returns CDR1 MDHEN and CDR2 SYDVKM. Drawn from each donor were approximately 9.5 milliliters of peripheral blood. A J-beta primer mix and a sample-barcoded 5' primer were used in a second PCR of about 7 to 11 cycles. TCRdb called the 5' RACE reads again in MiXCR, with one record for every CDR3 protein. Here the sample spans approximately 960,000 distinct CDR3 sequences, 25% to 30% being singletons. The data were also submitted as part of a second study, on T cells of mothers and their children. According to that study: Slightly, though not significantly, more overlap was seen in related than in unrelated mother-child pairs.

The sequencing sample was made of blood. The TCR was taken from a woman in her forties in good health. This sequence joins TRBV28 and TRBJ1-1; the match to TRBD1 covers 7 bases. Here the CDR3 DNA reads TGTGCCAGCAGTCAACCACAGGGGATGAACACTGAAGCTTTCTTT. Its protein is CASSQPQGMNTEAFF.